Presented here are 18 T cell receptor beta chains from one specimen sequenced in a study of blood T cells in healthy people across ages. Using a J-beta primer mix together with a sample-barcoded 5' primer, a second PCR was run for roughly 6 to 11 cycles. Each CDR3 protein gets one entry after TCRdb re-called the 5' RACE reads with MiXCR. The table lists some 850,000 distinct CDR3 sequences, 20% to 30% of them singletons. A further study also used this sample, focusing on T cells of mothers and their children.

Sequenced: blood. All receptors come from a boy aged 5-17 years in good health.

This clonotype came up a few times. The V gene is TRBV28, the J gene TRBJ2-4; D ambiguous. This CDR3 region has 17 residues. Between the trimmed V and J ends, which lost 3 bases and 2 bases, there was a span of 17 bases. Germline V CDR1 and CDR2: MDHEN, SYDVKM. As DNA, the CDR3 is TGTGCCAGCAGTTTGGCACTCCTGGCTGATCCCAAAAACATTCAGTACTTC. Translation: CASSLALLADPKNIQYF.

The chain uses TRBV15 and TRBJ1-1; tentatively, D is TRBD1 (5 bases). Germline V CDR1 and CDR2: LNHNV, YYDKDF (reference sequence). V gave up 5 bases and J gave up 0 bases, with 16 bases separating them. The CDR3 is 16 residues long. CDR3 nucleotides: TGTGCCACCAGCCCCCAGGGCCCAGGGTTGAACACTGAAGCTTTCTTT. This translates into CATSPQGPGLNTEAFF.

The J gene is TRBJ1-2, the V gene TRBV4-2, with D uncertain. V was clipped by 0 bases and J by 8 bases, with 22 bases between them. Germline CDR1 reads LGHNA; CDR2 reads YNFKEQ. The CDR3 is 17 amino acids. The CDR3 coding sequence is TGTGCCAGCAGCCAAGATGAGGCCAGGCCCTTGGGGAGAGGCTACACCTTC. It codes for CASSQDEARPLGRGYTF.

The gene calls are TRBV20-1 and TRBJ2-5; D is uncertain. The germline gives CDR1 DFQATT, CDR2 SNEGSKA (reference sequence). With 3 bases removed from V and 2 bases from J, the gap between germline ends came to 7 bases. The CDR3 covers 12 residues. CDR3 amino acids: CSASTRQETQYF. For the CDR3, the DNA is TGCAGTGCTAGTACAAGGCAAGAGACCCAGTACTTC.

The V and J genes are TRBV7-9 and TRBJ2-2; D is uncertain. CDR3 size: 14 residues. V was cut by 3 bases and J by 2 bases, with 7 bases left in between. Germline V gene lookup returns CDR1 SEHNR and CDR2 FQNEAQ (reference sequence). The CDR3 coding sequence is TGTGCCAGCAGCTTCACGGAAAACACCGGGGAGCTGTTTTTT. Residues: CASSFTENTGELFF.

The chain joins TRBV5-1 to TRBJ2-5, with TRBD2 as a possible D gene (7 bases). Per germline, CDR1 SGHRS and CDR2 YFSETQ. With 4 bases removed from V and 2 bases from J, the gap between germline ends came to 18 bases. CDR3 length: 16 residues. As DNA, the CDR3 is TGCGCCAGCAGCAAATTAAGCAGGGGAGGGCAAGAGACCCAGTACTTC. Amino acid sequence: CASSKLSRGGQETQYF.

This clonotype has only a few counts. This chain joins TRBV3-1 and TRBJ2-7, with TRBD2 as a possible D gene (6 bases). The end of the DNA aligns better with TRBJ2-1, so the J call may be wrong. The CDR3 covers 13 residues. CDR1 is LGHDT and CDR2 is YNNKEL in the germline V gene (reference sequence). Written as DNA, the CDR3 is TGTGCCAGCAGCCAAGTCGGAGGGAATGAGCAGTTCTTC. Its protein product is CASSQVGGNEQFF.

V is TRBV12-3 or TRBV12-4 and J is TRBJ1-2; maybe TRBD1 (5 bases). CDR3 length: 12 amino acids. V lost 5 bases and J lost 7, with 11 bases in between. The DNA of the CDR3 is TGTGCCAGCAGTCTTAAAAGGGGTGGCTACACCTTC. This translates into CASSLKRGGYTF.

The chain couples TRBV20-1 to TRBJ2-3; a possible D gene is TRBD2 (7 bases). V lost 3 bases and J lost 6, with 22 bases in between. This CDR3 has 16 residues. Germline assignment: CDR1 DFQATT and CDR2 SNEGSKA (reference sequence). The CDR3 is CSASLGGGALGDTQYF. CDR3 in DNA: TGCAGTGCTAGTTTGGGGGGGGGCGCCCTCGGCGATACGCAGTATTTT.

This clonotype showed up just a few times. This sequence joins TRBV5-1 and TRBJ2-7; 11 nucleotides match TRBD2. CDR1 SGHRS and CDR2 YFSETQ come from the germline V gene. The CDR3 has 16 amino acids. The J segment lost 3 bases and the V segment lost 0 bases, leaving 5 bases of the junction unmatched. DNA of the CDR3: TGCGCCAGCAGCTTGGCCCCTAGCGGGGGGATCTACGAGCAGTACTTC. Its protein product is CASSLAPSGGIYEQYF. The full variable domain, its missing parts supplied by reference TRBV5-1 and TRBJ2-7, is KAGVTQTPRYLIKTRGQQVTLSCSPISGHRSVSWYQQTPGQGLQFLFEYFSETQRNKGNFPGRFSGRQFSNSRSEMNVSTLELGDSALYLCASSLAPSGGIYEQYFGPGTRLTVT.

By its share, this clonotype is medium-sized (0.01 to 0.1%). This chain connects TRBV29-1 to TRBJ2-1; either TRBD1 or TRBD2 may fit D (5 bases each). Germline V lookup: CDR1 SQVTM, CDR2 ANQGSEA. V was pared by 5 bases and J by 6 bases, with 23 bases between. This CDR3 spans 16 amino acids. The CDR3 sequence is CSVPATGTQSPNEQFF. CDR3 bases: TGCAGCGTTCCAGCAACCGGGACCCAGAGTCCCAATGAGCAGTTCTTC.

The chain uses TRBV16 and TRBJ2-7; tentative D call: TRBD1 (6 bases). V was trimmed by 3 bases and J by 5 bases, leaving 14 bases between them. Per the germline V gene, CDR1 is KGHSY and CDR2 is FQNENV. This CDR3 has 14 residues. CDR3 in amino acids: CASSHNRETHEQYF. For the CDR3, the DNA is TGTGCCAGCAGCCACAACAGGGAGACCCACGAGCAGTACTTC. Full variable domain (rest looked up from reference TRBV16 and TRBJ2-7): GEEVAQTPKHLVRGEGQKAKLYCAPIKGHSYVFWYQQVLKNEFKFLISFQNENVFDETGMPKERFSAKCLPNSPCSLEIQATKLEDSAVYFCASSHNRETHEQYFGPGTRLTVT.

The gene calls are TRBV5-5 and TRBJ2-2; the D gene is possibly TRBD1 (7 bases). CDR1 is SGHKS, CDR2 YYEKEE, per germline (reference sequence). The CDR3 covers 15 residues. V gave up 4 bases and J gave up 6 bases, with 16 bases separating them. The CDR3 spells CASSPYQGGSGELFF. DNA of the CDR3: TGTGCCAGCAGCCCCTACCAGGGGGGTTCCGGGGAGCTGTTTTTT. The variable domain in full, with the rest retrieved from reference TRBV5-5 and TRBJ2-2, is DAGVTQSPTHLIKTRGQQVTLRCSPISGHKSVSWYQQVLGQGPQFIFQYYEKEERGRGNFPDRFSARQFPNYSSELNVNALLLGDSALYLCASSPYQGGSGELFFGEGSRLTVL.

The genes are TRBV24-1 and TRBJ2-5, with 8 bases matching TRBD1. The J call may be mistaken, given a closer DNA end match to TRBJ2-7. Germline CDR1 and CDR2: KGHDR and SFDVKD. There are 17 residues in the CDR3. CDR3 nucleotides: TGTGCCACCAGTGATTTGCTGGGGACAGGCTACCCCTACGAGCAGTACTTC. Amino acids: CATSDLLGTGYPYEQYF.

This clonotype was counted only a few times. The chain couples TRBV10-3 to TRBJ2-5; TRBD2 matches 8 bases. The DNA end is a closer match to TRBJ2-1, so the J assignment may be wrong. CDR1 is ENHRY, CDR2 SYGVKD, per germline. This CDR3 region has 15 residues. CDR3 nucleotides: TGTGCCATCAGTGAACCAGCGGGGGTCTACAATGAGCAGTTCTTC. The encoded protein is CAISEPAGVYNEQFF.

This clonotype was detected a few times. The chain recombines TRBV20-1 with TRBJ2-7; D not certain. Germline CDR1 is DFQATT and CDR2 is SNEGSKA (reference sequence). Trimming removed 3 bases from V and 3 bases from J, with 6 bases in between. This CDR3 is built from 11 residues. CDR3 protein: CSASTDYEQYF. CDR3 DNA sequence: TGCAGTGCTAGTACAGACTACGAGCAGTACTTC.

Only a few counts were recorded for this clonotype. The chain links TRBV4-1 to TRBJ1-1, with TRBD1 as a possible D gene (6 bases). Germline V gives CDR1 MGHRA, CDR2 YSYEKL. This CDR3 is 13 amino acids long. V lost 4 bases to trimming and J lost 6 bases, with 12 bases between them. CDR3 sequence: CASSPEEGAEAFF. CDR3 sequence (DNA): TGCGCCAGCAGCCCCGAGGAGGGGGCTGAAGCTTTCTTT.

The genes are TRBV20-1 and TRBJ2-5; 7 bases match TRBD2. Germline CDR1 and CDR2: DFQATT and SNEGSKA (reference sequence). The CDR3 covers 15 residues. V lost 5 bases and J lost 3; bases outside the gene matches: 12. CDR3: CSAYNPGDYKETQYF. The CDR3 coding sequence is TGCAGTGCTTATAACCCGGGGGACTACAAAGAGACCCAGTACTTC.